The source of this TCR beta chain is a study of neurological immune-mediated disorders. Notes on the study in general: Among expanded clones, no CDR3 amino acid sequences were shared across subjects, a pattern suggesting private repertoires in all groups. Phylogenetic grouping placed 18 of 34 multiple sclerosis patients' repertoires in one related-CDR3 cluster, a possible signature.

Time point defined: longitudinal time-point 2. From 2 million PBMCs stored at -80 C, the unsorted libraries were generated. Germline CDR1 reads LGHNA; CDR2 reads YNFKEQ. V shed 4 bases and J shed 3 bases, with 14 bases lying between them. The CDR3 runs 15 residues. It was by 5'RACE with 10-nucleotide random UMIs that the cDNA was made. One entry per CDR3 protein results from TCRdb running MiXCR on the 5' RACE reads. The data contain about 80,000 distinct CDR3 sequences, about 5.6% of them singletons. This clonotype has ten or more counts. Its antigen is unidentified. The chain is built from TRBV4-2 and TRBJ2-3; D might be TRBD2 (5 bases). The TCR sequence derives from a woman aged 55-70 years with multiple sclerosis. The source material was PBMCs. The CDR3: CASSPTRIATDTQYF. The CDR3 bases are TGTGCCAGCAGCCCCACGAGGATAGCGACAGATACGCAGTATTTT.